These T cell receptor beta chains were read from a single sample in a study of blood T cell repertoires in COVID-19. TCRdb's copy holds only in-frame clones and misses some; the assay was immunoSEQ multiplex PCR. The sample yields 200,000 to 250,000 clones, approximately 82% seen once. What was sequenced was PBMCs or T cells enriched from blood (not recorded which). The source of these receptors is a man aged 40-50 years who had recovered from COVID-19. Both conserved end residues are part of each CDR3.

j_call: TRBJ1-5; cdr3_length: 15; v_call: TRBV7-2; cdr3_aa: CASSPRRGSNQPQHF
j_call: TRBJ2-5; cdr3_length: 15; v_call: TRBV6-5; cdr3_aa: CASSPGTGGPETQYF
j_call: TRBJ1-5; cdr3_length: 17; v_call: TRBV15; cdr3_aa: CATNSVRGGNTNQPQHF
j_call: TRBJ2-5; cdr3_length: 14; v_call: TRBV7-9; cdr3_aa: CASSYSRELETQYF
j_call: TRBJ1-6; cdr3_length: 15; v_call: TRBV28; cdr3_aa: CASSLPGGRHSPLHF
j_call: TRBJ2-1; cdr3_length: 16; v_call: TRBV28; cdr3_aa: CASSLGLSGGVGEQFF
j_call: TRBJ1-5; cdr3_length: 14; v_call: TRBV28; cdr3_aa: CASSSDRGGQPQHF
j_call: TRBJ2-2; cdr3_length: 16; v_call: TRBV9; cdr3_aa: CASSVGAGADTGELFF
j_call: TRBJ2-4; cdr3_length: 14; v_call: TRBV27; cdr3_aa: CASSSTGGLNIQYF
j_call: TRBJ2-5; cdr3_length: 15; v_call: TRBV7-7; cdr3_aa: CASSFRDRAQETQYF
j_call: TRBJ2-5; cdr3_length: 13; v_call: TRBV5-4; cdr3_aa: CASSQDNLETQYF
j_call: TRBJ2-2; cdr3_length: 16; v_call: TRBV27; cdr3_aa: CASSLGTSGRTGELFF
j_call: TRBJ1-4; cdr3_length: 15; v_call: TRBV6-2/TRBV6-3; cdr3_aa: CASSYPALEYEKLFF
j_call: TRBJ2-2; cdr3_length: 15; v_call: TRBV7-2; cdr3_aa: CASSLLDFRTGELFF
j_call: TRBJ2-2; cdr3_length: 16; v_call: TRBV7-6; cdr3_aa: CASSLGLAVDTGELFF
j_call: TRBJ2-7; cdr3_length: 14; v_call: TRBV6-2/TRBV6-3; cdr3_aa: CASSYWGRDYEQYF
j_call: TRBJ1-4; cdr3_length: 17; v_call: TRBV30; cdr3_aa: CAWSVGADRARDEKLFF
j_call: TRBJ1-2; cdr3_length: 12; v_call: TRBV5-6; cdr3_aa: CASSLLNYGYTF
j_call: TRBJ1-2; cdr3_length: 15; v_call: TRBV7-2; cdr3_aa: CASSPQGFQGDGYTF
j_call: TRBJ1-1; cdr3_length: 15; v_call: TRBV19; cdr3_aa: CASSIGHTKNTEAFF
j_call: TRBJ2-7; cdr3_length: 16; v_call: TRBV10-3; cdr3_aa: CAIRESVGLGSYEQYF
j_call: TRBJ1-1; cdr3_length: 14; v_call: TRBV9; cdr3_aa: CASSPDSQNTEAFF
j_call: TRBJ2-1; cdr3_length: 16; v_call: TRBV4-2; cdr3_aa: CASTDTGGVGYNEQFF
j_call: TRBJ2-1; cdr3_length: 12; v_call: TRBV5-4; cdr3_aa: CASSFRGSGQFF
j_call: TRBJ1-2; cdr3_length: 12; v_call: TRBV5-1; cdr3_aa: CASSLDANGYTF
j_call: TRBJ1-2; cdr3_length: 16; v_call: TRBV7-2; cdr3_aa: CASSPYTSHTNYGYTF
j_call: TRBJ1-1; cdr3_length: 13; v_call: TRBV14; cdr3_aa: CASSKQSNTEAFF
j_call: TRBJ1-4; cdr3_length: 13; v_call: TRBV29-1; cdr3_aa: CSVVSGGNEKLFF
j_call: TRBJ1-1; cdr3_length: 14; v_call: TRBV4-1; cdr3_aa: CASSQVADTGEAFF
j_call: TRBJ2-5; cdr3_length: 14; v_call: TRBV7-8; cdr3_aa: CASSLRERQETQYF
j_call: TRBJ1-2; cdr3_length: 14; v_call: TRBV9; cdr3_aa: CASTQGGSDYGYTF
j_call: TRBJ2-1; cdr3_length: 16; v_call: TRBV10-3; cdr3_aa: CAISEVAGGLYNEQFF
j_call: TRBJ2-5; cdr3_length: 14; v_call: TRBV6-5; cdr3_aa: CASSLGTGQETQYF